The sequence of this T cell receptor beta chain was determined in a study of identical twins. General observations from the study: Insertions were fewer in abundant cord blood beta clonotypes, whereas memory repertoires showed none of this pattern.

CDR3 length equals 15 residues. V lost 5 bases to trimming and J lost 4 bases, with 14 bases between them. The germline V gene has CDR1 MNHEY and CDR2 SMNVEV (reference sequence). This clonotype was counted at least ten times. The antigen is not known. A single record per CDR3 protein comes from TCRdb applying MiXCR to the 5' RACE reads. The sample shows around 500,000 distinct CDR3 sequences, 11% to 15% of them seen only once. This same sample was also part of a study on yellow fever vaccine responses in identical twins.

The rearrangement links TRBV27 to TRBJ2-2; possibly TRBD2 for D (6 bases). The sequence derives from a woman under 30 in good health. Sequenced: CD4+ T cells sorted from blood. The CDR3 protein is CASSTRRGLTGELFF. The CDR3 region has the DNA TGTGCCAGCAGTACCAGGAGGGGTCTCACCGGGGAGCTGTTTTTT.